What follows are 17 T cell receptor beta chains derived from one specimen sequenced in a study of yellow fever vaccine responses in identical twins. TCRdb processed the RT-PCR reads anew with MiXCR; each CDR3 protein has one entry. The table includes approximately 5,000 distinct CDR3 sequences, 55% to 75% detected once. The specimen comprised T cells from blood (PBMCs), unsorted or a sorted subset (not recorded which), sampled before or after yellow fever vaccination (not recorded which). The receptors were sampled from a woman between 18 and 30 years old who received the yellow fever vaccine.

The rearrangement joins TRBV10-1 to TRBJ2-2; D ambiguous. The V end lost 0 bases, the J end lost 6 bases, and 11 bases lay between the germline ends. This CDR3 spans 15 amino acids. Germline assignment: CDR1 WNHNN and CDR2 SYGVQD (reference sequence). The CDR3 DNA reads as TGCGCCAGCAGTGAGTCATTGATAGCAGCCGGGGAGCTGTTTTTT. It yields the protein CASSESLIAAGELFF.

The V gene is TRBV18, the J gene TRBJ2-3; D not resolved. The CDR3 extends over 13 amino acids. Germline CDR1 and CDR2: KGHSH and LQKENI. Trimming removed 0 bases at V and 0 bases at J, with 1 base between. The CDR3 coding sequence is TGTGCCAGCTCACCACCTAGCACAGATACGCAGTATTTT. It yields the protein CASSPPSTDTQYF.

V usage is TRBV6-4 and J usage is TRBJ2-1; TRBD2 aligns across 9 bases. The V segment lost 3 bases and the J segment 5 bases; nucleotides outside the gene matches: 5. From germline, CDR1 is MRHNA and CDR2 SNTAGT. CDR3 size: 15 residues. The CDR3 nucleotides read TGTGCCAGCAGTGAAAGTAGCGGGGGTAACAATGAGCAGTTCTTC. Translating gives CASSESSGGNNEQFF.

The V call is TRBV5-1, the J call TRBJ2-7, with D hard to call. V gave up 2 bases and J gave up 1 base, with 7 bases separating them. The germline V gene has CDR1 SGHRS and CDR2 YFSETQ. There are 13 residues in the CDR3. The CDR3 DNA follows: TGCGCCAGCAGCTTCGGTACTTCCTACGAGCAGTACTTC. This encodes CASSFGTSYEQYF.

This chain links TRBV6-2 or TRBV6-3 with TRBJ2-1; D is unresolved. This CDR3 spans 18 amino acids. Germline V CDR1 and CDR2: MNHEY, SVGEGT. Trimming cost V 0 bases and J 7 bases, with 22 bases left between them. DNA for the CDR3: TGTGCCAGCAGTTACTCGGGTATGGGAAAATATGGTAGAAATGAGCAGTTCTTC. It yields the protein CASSYSGMGKYGRNEQFF.

CDR3 nucleotides: TGTGCCAGCAGCTTAGGATTCGCTGGCAATGAGCAGTTCTTC. As protein: CASSLGFAGNEQFF. This rearrangement joins TRBV11-3 to TRBJ2-1; D is unresolved. Trimming pared 1 base from V and 6 bases from J, leaving 10 bases between. Germline V CDR1 and CDR2: SGHNT, YENEEA. The CDR3 sequence is 14 residues long.

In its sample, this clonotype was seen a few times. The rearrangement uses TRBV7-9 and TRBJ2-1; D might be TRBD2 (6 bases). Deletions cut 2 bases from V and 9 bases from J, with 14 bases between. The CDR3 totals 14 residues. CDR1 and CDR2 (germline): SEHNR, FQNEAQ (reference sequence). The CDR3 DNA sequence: TGTGCCAGCAGCTTATATTCGGGGGAAGGTGAGCAGTTCTTC. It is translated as CASSLYSGEGEQFF.

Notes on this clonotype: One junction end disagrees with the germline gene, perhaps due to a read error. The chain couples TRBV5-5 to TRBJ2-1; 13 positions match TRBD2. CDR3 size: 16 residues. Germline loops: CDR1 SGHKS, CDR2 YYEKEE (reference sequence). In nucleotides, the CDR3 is TGCGCCAGCAGCCGGCGGACTAGCGGGGGATACAATGAGCAGTTCTTC. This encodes CASSRRTSGGYNEQFF.

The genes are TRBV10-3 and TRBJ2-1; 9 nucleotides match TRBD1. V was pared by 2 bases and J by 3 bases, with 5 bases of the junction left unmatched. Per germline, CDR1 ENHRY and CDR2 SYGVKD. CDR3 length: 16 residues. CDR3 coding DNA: TGTGCCATCAGTGAGGGTGGACAGGGGAGCTACAATGAGCAGTTCTTC. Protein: CAISEGGQGSYNEQFF.

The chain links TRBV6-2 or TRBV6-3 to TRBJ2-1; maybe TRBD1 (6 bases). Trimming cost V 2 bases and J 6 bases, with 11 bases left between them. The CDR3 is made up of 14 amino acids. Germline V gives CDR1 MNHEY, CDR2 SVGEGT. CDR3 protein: CASSYRRQANEQFF. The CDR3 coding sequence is TGTGCCAGCAGTTACCGTAGACAGGCCAATGAGCAGTTCTTC.

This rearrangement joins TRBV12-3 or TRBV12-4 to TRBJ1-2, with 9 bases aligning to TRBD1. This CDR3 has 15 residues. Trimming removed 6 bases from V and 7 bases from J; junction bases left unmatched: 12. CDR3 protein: CASRPPSGTGSGYTF. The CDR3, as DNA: TGTGCCAGCAGACCCCCCTCCGGGACAGGGAGTGGCTACACCTTC.

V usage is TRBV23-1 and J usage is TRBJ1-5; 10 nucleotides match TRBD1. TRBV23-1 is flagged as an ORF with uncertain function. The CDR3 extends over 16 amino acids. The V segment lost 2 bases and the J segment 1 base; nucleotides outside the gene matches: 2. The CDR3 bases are TGCGCCAGCAGTCAAACGGGACAGGGGAGCAATCAGCCCCAGCATTTT. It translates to CASSQTGQGSNQPQHF.

DNA for the CDR3: TGTGCCAGCCGGGCAGTGGTCGGGGGCTACACCTTC. This sequence encodes CASRAVVGGYTF. V is TRBV2 and J is TRBJ1-2; unclear D gene. CDR1 and CDR2 (germline): SNHLY, FYNNEI. The V gene lost 8 bases and the J gene lost 8 bases, with 15 bases spanning the gap. The CDR3 runs to 12 residues.

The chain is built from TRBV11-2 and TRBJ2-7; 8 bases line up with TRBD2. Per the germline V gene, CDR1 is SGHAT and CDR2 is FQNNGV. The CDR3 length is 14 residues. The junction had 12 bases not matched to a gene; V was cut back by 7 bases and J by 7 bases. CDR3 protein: CASTPIAGGNEQYF. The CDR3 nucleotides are TGTGCCAGCACCCCCATTGCGGGAGGTAATGAGCAGTACTTC.

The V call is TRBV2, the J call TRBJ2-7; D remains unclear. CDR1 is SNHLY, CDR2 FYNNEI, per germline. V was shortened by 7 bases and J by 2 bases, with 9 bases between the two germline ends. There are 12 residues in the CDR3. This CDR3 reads CASIGDTYEQYF. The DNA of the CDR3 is TGTGCCAGCATTGGTGACACCTACGAGCAGTACTTC.

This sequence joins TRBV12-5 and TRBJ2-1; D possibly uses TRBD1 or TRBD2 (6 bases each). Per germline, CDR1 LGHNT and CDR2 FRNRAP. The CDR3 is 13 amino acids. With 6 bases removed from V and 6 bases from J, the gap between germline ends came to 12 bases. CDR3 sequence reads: CASGRGGSNEQFF. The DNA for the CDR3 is TGTGCTAGTGGGAGAGGGGGGAGCAATGAGCAGTTCTTC.

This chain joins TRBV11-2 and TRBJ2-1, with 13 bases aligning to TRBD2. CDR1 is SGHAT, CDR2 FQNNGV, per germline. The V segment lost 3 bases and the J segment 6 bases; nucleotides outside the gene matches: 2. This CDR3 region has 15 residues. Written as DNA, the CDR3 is TGTGCCAGCAGCTTTACTAGCGGGGGGGGCAATGAGCAGTTCTTC. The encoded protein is CASSFTSGGGNEQFF.